This TCR beta chain was recorded in a study of T cell repertoires in cytomegalovirus infection. Whole-study context: CMV epitopes, recently identified HLA-C-restricted and well-studied HLA-B-restricted, were used. From public TCR beta signatures came an indication of both CMV infection and matching HLA type. Whole-study findings and limits: The study found HLA-C-restricted CMV-specific TCR beta clonotypes dominating the ex vivo response. Summed frequency of public TCR beta families distinguished CMV carriers with the relevant HLA.

In germline, CDR1 is SGHTA, CDR2 FQGNSA. CDR3 size: 15 residues. A remark on this clonotype: Its antigen is as yet unknown. The junction differs from germline at one of its ends, possibly a read error.

TCRdb ran MiXCR on the reads and lists one entry per CDR3 protein. Found here are hundreds of thousands of distinct CDR3 sequences, roughly 42% of them singletons; the top ten hold approximately 40%. Sequences were derived from cultured PBMCs, sampled from culture after CMV antigen stimulation. V usage is TRBV7-2 and J usage is TRBJ2-7; tentatively, D is TRBD2 (6 bases). The sequence was collected from a human donor in good health (CMV status not recorded). Some clones in this sample may be carry-over from other donors' samples. The CDR3 reads CARSSGTGAHYEQYF. The CDR3 nucleotides are TGTGCCAGAAGCTCCGGGACTGGGGCCCACTACGAGCAGTACTTC. Full variable domain (missing parts from reference TRBV7-2 and TRBJ2-7): GAGVSQSPSNKVTEKGKDVELRCDPISGHTALYWYRQSLGQGLEFLIYFQGNSAPDKSGLPSDRFSAERTGGSVSTLTIQRTQQEDSAVYLCARSSGTGAHYEQYFGPGTRLTVT.